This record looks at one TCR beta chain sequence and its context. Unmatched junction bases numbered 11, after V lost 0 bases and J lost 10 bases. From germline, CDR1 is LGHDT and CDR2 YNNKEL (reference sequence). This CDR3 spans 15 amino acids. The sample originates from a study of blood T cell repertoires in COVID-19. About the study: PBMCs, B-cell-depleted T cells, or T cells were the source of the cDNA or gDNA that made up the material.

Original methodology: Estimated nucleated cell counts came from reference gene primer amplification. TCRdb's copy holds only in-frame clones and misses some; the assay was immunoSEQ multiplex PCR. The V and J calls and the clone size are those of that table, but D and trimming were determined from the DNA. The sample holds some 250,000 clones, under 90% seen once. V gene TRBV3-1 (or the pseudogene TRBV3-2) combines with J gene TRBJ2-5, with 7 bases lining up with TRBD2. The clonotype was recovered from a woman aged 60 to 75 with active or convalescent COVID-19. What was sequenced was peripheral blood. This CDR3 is CASSQETAWGGIQYF. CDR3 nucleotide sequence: TGTGCCAGCAGCCAAGAGACAGCCTGGGGGGGGATCCAGTACTTC.